These 9 T cell receptor beta chains share one sample of origin, sequenced in a study of T cells in localized non-small cell lung cancer. Sequencing was performed with immunoSEQ multiplex PCR; in TCRdb, only in-frame clones are kept and a portion is missing. This table has tens of thousands of clones, 75% to 90% appearing once. Sample: peripheral blood, taken before any cancer treatment. Receptor source: a woman aged 35-75 years with stage I lung adenocarcinoma.

The chain links TRBV28 to TRBJ2-7, with 7 bases fitting TRBD1. V trimming: 6 bases; J trimming: 2 bases; junction bases outside the gene matches: 7. Germline V gene data show CDR1 as MDHEN and CDR2 as SYDVKM. The CDR3 runs to 14 residues. This CDR3 is CASRGGQSPYEQYF. Written as DNA, the CDR3 is TGTGCCAGCAGAGGGGGCCAATCCCCCTACGAGCAGTACTTC.

The rearrangement links TRBV15 to TRBJ2-6; D possibly corresponds to TRBD1 (6 bases). V was pared by 0 bases and J by 2 bases, with 17 bases between. There are 19 residues in the CDR3. Germline lookup yields CDR1 LNHNV and CDR2 YYDKDF (reference sequence). The CDR3 DNA reads TGTGCCACCAGCAGAGATCATATTGGGCAGGGGACTGGGGCCAACGTCCTGACTTTC. This encodes CATSRDHIGQGTGANVLTF.

The rearrangement uses TRBV30 and TRBJ2-5; D gene uncertain. The CDR3 runs 13 residues. CDR1 and CDR2 from the germline V gene are GTSNPN and SVGIG (reference sequence). The V gene lost 0 bases and the J gene lost 3 bases, with 8 bases spanning the gap. This chain's CDR3 is CAWSVKGKETQYF. The CDR3 coding sequence is TGTGCCTGGAGTGTAAAAGGGAAAGAGACCCAGTACTTC.

The chain combines TRBV5-1 with TRBJ1-4; TRBD1 might be the D (6 bases). In germline, CDR1 is SGHRS, CDR2 YFSETQ. V lost 6 bases, J lost 4 bases, and 16 bases lay in between. The CDR3 length is 15 residues. CDR3 protein: CASKGHDRINEKLFF. DNA of the CDR3: TGCGCCAGCAAGGGACACGACAGAATTAATGAAAAACTGTTTTTT. Filled out from reference TRBV5-1 and TRBJ1-4, the complete variable domain reads KAGVTQTPRYLIKTRGQQVTLSCSPISGHRSVSWYQQTPGQGLQFLFEYFSETQRNKGNFPGRFSGRQFSNSRSEMNVSTLELGDSALYLCASKGHDRINEKLFFGSGTQLSVL.

This chain uses TRBV4-3 with TRBJ2-3; 10 bases agree with TRBD2. Germline V gives CDR1 LGHNA, CDR2 YSLEER. The CDR3 runs 16 residues. The V and J ends lost 4 bases and 2 bases, in that order; junction bases with no gene match: 6. The CDR3 reads CASSLGLAVPTDTQYF. As DNA, the CDR3 is TGCGCCAGCAGCCTCGGACTAGCGGTCCCCACAGATACGCAGTATTTT.

The rearrangement links TRBV4-1 to TRBJ1-4; the D is unclear. V was clipped by 3 bases and J by 5 bases, with 10 bases between them. Germline values: CDR1 MGHRA, CDR2 YSYEKL. CDR3 size: 14 residues. As DNA, the CDR3 is TGCGCCAGCAGCCAGACGGGTTGGAATGAAAAACTGTTTTTT. Protein sequence: CASSQTGWNEKLFF.

The chain employs TRBV6-6 and TRBJ2-7, with D possibly TRBD2 on 6 matching bases. V was pared by 10 bases and J by 6 bases, with 16 bases between. Germline loops: CDR1 MNHNY, CDR2 SVGAGI (reference sequence). The CDR3 spans 12 residues. The DNA of the CDR3 is TGTGCCATACTCGGGGAGGCCGCCGAGCAGTACTTC. It specifies CAILGEAAEQYF.

The chain links TRBV6-6 to TRBJ2-1; the match to TRBD2 covers 10 bases. Losses at the gene ends were 6 bases for V and 8 bases for J; bases not matched to a gene: 10. The CDR3 contains 15 residues. Germline V CDR1 and CDR2: MNHNY, SVGAGI (reference sequence). The CDR3 nucleotides are TGTGCCAGCAGGGTTAGCGGGGGGCACTTGGATGAGCAGTTCTTC. Its protein is CASRVSGGHLDEQFF.

The chain uses TRBV5-1 and TRBJ2-1, with 8 bases fitting TRBD1. In germline, CDR1 is SGHRS, CDR2 YFSETQ. The CDR3 loop spans 14 amino acids. Trimming cost V 4 bases and J 7 bases; bases outside gene matches: 7. The CDR3 region is CASSEGTGLNEQFF. CDR3 in DNA: TGCGCCAGCAGCGAAGGGACAGGTCTAAATGAGCAGTTCTTC.